The source of this TCR beta chain is a study of blood T cell repertoires in COVID-19. Background on the study: There were acute and convalescent COVID-19 samples, and they came from the United States, Italy and Spain.

Clones were sequenced by immunoSEQ multiplex PCR, and TCRdb holds only the in-frame ones, with some missing. Seen here are about 250,000 clones, 80% to 90% observed once, and the top ten hold around 3%. The CDR3 is 13 amino acids. The V gene lost 3 bases and the J gene lost 4 bases, with 7 bases spanning the gap. Enrollees, about 18 to 95 years old, lived in roughly 24 US areas. In assigning cohorts, the study relied on participant-reported clinical history. With respect to this clone: This CDR3 is also generated by other DNA sequences in the sample.

The sequence was collected from a woman aged 40 to 50 who had been exposed to COVID-19. V is TRBV12-3 or TRBV12-4 and J is TRBJ2-1; no clear D. The sample was PBMCs or T cells enriched from blood (not recorded which). The CDR3 nucleotides are TGTGCCAGCAGTTTGGGCCTTTACAATGAGCAGTTCTTC. This codes for CASSLGLYNEQFF.